One T cell receptor (beta chain) is described in this entry. This entry comes from a study of blood T cell repertoires in COVID-19. The CDR3 runs to 13 residues. With 6 bases removed from V and 1 base from J, the gap between germline ends came to 9 bases. Germline lookup yields CDR1 SNHLY and CDR2 FYNNEI. Clones were read by immunoSEQ multiplex PCR, and TCRdb kept only the in-frame ones, dropping some. The sample shows 200,000 to 250,000 clones, roughly 80% of them seen only once. The receptor was isolated from a woman aged 50 to 65 who had been exposed to COVID-19. Sequencing input: PBMCs or T cells enriched from blood (not recorded which). The chain recombines TRBV2 with TRBJ1-1; the D gene is possibly TRBD1 (5 bases). The CDR3 region is CASRQGGNTEAFF. DNA of the CDR3: TGTGCCAGCAGGCAGGGAGGGAACACTGAAGCTTTCTTT.